This T cell receptor beta chain was recorded in a study of shared clonotypes between healthy human individuals. The germline V gene has CDR1 SGHAT and CDR2 FQNNGV. This CDR3 has 13 amino acids. J lost 6 bases, V lost 4 bases, and 0 bases had no gene match. Clones were sequenced by immunoSEQ multiplex PCR, and TCRdb holds only the in-frame ones, with some missing. The sample contains hundreds of thousands of clones, approximately 96% of which appear only once. Each sample came from a Caucasian adult donor living in Nashville, Tennessee. With regard to this clone: Its antigen is unidentified.

Study-wide points: Researchers sampled only blood; tissue repertoires likely differ. On the whole, naive subsets had larger estimated richness than memory subsets had.

The chain is built from TRBV11-2 and TRBJ2-7, with 13 bases that match TRBD2. The sequence derives from a man aged 25-40 years in good health. The specimen sequenced was memory CD8+ T cells sorted from blood. Subset described: CD45RO+ cells pooled with CCR7-negative TemRA cells. The CDR3 is CASSWTSGSEQYF. The CDR3 nucleotides read TGTGCCAGCAGCTGGACTAGCGGGAGCGAGCAGTACTTC.